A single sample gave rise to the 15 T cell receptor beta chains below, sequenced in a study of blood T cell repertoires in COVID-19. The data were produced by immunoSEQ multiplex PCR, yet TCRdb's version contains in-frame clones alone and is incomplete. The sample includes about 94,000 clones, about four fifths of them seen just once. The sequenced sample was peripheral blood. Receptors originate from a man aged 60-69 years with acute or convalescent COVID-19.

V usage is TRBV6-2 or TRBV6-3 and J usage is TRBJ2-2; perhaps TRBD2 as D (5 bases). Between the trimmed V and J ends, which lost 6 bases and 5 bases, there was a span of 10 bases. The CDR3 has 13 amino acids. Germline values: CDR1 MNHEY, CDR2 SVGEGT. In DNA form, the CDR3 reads TGTGCCAGCAGCCGCGACTATACCGGGGAGCTGTTTTTT. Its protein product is CASSRDYTGELFF.

In nucleotides, the CDR3 is TGTGCCAGCAGCTCGACTGGCACAGATACGCAGTATTTT. As protein: CASSSTGTDTQYF. The rearrangement uses TRBV12-3 or TRBV12-4 and TRBJ2-3; D remains unclear. Trimming removed 6 bases from V and 1 base from J, with 8 bases in between. The CDR3 is 13 amino acids.

The CDR3 nucleotides are TGTGCCAGCAGGCCCGGACAGGGAAGGGGCTATGGCTACACCTTC. Its translation is CASRPGQGRGYGYTF. The genes are TRBV2 and TRBJ1-2, with 8 bases matching TRBD1. This CDR3 comprises 15 residues. With V trimmed by 6 bases and J by 4 bases, 10 bases remained unmatched. CDR1 and CDR2 (germline): SNHLY, FYNNEI.

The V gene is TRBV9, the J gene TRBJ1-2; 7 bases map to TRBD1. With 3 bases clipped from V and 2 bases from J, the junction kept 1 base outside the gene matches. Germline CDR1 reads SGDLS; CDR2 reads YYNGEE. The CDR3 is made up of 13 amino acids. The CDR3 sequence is CASSGGQNYGYTF. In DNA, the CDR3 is TGTGCCAGCAGCGGGGGACAGAACTATGGCTACACCTTC.

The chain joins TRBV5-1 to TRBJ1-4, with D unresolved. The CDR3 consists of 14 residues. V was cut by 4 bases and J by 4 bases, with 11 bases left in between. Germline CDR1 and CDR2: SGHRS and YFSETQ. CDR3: CASSPASVNEKLFF. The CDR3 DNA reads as TGCGCCAGCAGCCCCGCGTCGGTTAATGAAAAACTGTTTTTT.

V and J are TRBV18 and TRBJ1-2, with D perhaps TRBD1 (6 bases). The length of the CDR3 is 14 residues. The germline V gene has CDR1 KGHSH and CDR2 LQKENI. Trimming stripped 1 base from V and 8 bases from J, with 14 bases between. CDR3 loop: CASSPLAGEGGYTF. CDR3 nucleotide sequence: TGTGCCAGCTCACCACTGGCAGGGGAGGGCGGCTACACCTTC.

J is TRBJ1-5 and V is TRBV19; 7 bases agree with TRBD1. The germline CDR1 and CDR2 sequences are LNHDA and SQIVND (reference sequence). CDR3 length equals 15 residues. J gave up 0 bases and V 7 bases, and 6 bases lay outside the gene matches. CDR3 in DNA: TGTGCCAGTAAACCGACAGGGTATAGCAATCAGCCCCAGCATTTT. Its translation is CASKPTGYSNQPQHF.

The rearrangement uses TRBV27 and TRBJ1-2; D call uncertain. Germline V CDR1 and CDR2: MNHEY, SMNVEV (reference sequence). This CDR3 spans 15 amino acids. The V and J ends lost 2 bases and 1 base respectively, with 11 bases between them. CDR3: CASSLRVDVNYGYTF. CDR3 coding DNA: TGTGCCAGCAGTTTACGGGTAGATGTTAACTATGGCTACACCTTC.

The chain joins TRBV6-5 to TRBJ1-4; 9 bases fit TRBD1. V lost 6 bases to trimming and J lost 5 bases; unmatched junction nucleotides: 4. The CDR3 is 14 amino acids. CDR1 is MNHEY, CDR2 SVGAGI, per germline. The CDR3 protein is CASRRTGGNEKLFF. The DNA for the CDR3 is TGTGCCAGCAGACGCACAGGGGGCAATGAAAAACTGTTTTTT.

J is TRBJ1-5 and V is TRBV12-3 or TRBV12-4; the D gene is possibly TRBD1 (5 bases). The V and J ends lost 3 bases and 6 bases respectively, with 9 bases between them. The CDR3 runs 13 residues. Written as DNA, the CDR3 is TGTGCCAGCAGTTTTGGGAGGGGTCAGCCCCAGCATTTT. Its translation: CASSFGRGQPQHF.

The DNA for the CDR3 is TGTGCCAGCAGTGAAGTAGGACAGGCCTACAATGAGCAGTTCTTC. Protein sequence: CASSEVGQAYNEQFF. This sequence joins TRBV6-1 and TRBJ2-1; 7 nucleotides match TRBD1. CDR1 is MNHNS and CDR2 is SASEGT in the germline V gene. The V and J ends lost 1 base and 2 bases, in that order; junction bases with no gene match: 2. CDR3 length: 15 amino acids.

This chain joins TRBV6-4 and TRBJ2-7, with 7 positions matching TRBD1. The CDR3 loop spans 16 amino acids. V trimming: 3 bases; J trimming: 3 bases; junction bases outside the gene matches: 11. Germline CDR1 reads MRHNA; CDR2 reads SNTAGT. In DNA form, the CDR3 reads TGTGCCAGCAGTGAAGAGGGGGCTCGGATCCTCTACGAGCAGTACTTC. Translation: CASSEEGARILYEQYF.

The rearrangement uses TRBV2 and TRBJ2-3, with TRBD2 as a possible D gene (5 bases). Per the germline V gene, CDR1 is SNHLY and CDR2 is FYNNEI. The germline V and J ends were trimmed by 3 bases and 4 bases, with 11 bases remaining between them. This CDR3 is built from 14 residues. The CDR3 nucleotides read TGTGCCAGCAGTGATGGGAGCGCGGCAGATACGCAGTATTTT. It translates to CASSDGSAADTQYF. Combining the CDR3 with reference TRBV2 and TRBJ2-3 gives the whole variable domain EPEVTQTPSHQVTQMGQEVILRCVPISNHLYFYWYRQILGQKVEFLVSFYNNEISEKSEIFDDQFSVERPDGSNFTLKIRSTKLEDSAMYFCASSDGSAADTQYFGPGTRLTVL.

The CDR3 is CASNDRVEGYTF. The CDR3, as DNA: TGTGCCAGCAATGACAGGGTGGAAGGCTACACCTTC. The gene calls are TRBV12-3 or TRBV12-4 and TRBJ1-2, with 7 bases lining up with TRBD1. The CDR3 consists of 12 residues. J gave up 8 bases and V 7 bases, and 7 bases lay outside the gene matches.

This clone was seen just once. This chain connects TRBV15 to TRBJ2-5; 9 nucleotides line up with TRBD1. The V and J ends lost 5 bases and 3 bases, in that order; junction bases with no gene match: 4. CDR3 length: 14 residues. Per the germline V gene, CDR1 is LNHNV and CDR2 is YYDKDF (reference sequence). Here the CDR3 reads CATSEGQGKETQYF. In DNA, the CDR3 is TGTGCCACCAGCGAGGGACAGGGCAAAGAGACCCAGTACTTC.